The entry that follows covers one T cell receptor beta chain sequence. This entry is derived from a study of CD8+CD57+ T cells in acquired aplastic anemia. Germline values: CDR1 DFQATT, CDR2 SNEGSKA (reference sequence). V lost 0 bases to trimming and J lost 3 bases, with 13 bases between them. The CDR3 loop spans 15 amino acids. The study profiled TCR beta VDJ and CDR3 using genomic DNA as template. TCRdb reanalysed the reads using MiXCR and keeps one entry per CDR3 protein. The sample records 150,000 to 180,000 distinct CDR3 sequences, about 54% being singletons. In patients chosen for sequencing, flow cytometry had shown CD8+CD57+ cell expansion. Every one of the patients had aplastic anemia (severe, acquired).

This receptor was obtained from a human donor with aplastic anemia. Input material: sorted CD4+, CD8+, or CD8+CD57+ T cells (not recorded which) from PBMCs. The V call is TRBV20-1, the J call TRBJ2-3; D perhaps matches TRBD1 (6 bases). The CDR3 reads CSARELGGKTDTQYF. The DNA of the CDR3 is TGCAGTGCTAGAGAATTAGGGGGAAAGACAGATACGCAGTATTTT.